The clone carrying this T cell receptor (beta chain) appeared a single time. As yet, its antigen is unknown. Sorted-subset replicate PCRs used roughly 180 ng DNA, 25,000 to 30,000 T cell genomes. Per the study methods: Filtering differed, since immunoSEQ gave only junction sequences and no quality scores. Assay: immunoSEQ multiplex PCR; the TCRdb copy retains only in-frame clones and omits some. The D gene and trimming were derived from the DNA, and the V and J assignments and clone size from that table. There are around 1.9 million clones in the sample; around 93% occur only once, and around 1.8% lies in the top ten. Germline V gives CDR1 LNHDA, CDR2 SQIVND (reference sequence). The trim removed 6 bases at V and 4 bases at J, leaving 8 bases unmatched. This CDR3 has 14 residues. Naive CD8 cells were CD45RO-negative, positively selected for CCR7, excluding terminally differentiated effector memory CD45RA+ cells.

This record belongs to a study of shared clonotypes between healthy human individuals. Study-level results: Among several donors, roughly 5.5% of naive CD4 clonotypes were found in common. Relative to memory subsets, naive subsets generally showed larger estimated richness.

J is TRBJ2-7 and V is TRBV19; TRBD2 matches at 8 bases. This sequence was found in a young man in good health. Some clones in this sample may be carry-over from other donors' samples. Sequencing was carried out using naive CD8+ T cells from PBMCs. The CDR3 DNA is TGTGCCAGTAGCACCGGGACTAGGGATTACGAGCAGTACTTC. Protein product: CASSTGTRDYEQYF. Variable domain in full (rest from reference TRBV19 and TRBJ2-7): DGGITQSPKYLFRKEGQNVTLSCEQNLNHDAMYWYRQDPGQGLRLIYYSQIVNDFQKGDIAEGYSVSREKKESFPLTVTSAQKNPTAFYLCASSTGTRDYEQYFGPGTRLTVT.